A selection of T cell receptor beta chains follows, all from one sample in a study of blood T cell repertoires in COVID-19. Sequenced by immunoSEQ multiplex PCR; TCRdb stores in-frame clones only, minus some. The sample carries tens of thousands of clones, about 80% recorded once. The sample comprised peripheral blood. Receptors originate from a man in his fifties or sixties with active or convalescent COVID-19. The CDR3 runs from the conserved cysteine through the conserved F or W. D genes are given only for firm matches. Rows may omit the clone size; those that give it use once, few, many or a size class.

j_call: TRBJ2-1; d_call: TRBD2; v_call: TRBV10-3; clone_size: -; cdr3_aa: CAISERGLAGAQQFF; cdr3_nt: TGTGCCATCAGTGAGCGGGGACTAGCGGGGGCTCAGCAGTTCTTC
j_call: TRBJ2-5; d_call: TRBD2; v_call: TRBV18; clone_size: -; cdr3_aa: CASSPNSGGEETQYF; cdr3_nt: TGTGCCAGCTCACCCAATAGCGGGGGTGAGGAGACCCAGTACTTC
j_call: TRBJ2-1; d_call: TRBD2; v_call: TRBV29-1; clone_size: -; cdr3_aa: CSAQGLAGGANYNEQFF; cdr3_nt: TGCAGCGCCCAAGGACTAGCGGGGGGGGCTAACTACAATGAGCAGTTCTTC
j_call: TRBJ1-2; d_call: -; v_call: TRBV3-1/TRBV3-2; clone_size: -; cdr3_aa: CASSLRDGENYGYTF; cdr3_nt: TGTGCCAGCAGCCTGCGGGACGGAGAAAACTATGGCTACACCTTC
j_call: TRBJ1-5; d_call: -; v_call: TRBV4-1; clone_size: many; cdr3_aa: CASSQVLYKEAQPQHF; cdr3_nt: TGCGCCAGCAGCCAAGTATTGTACAAGGAGGCCCAGCCCCAGCATTTT
j_call: TRBJ1-4; d_call: TRBD1; v_call: TRBV25-1; clone_size: -; cdr3_aa: CASSDRGQGNEKLFF; cdr3_nt: TGTGCCAGCAGTGATAGGGGACAGGGAAATGAAAAACTGTTTTTT
j_call: TRBJ2-3; d_call: -; v_call: TRBV4-2; clone_size: -; cdr3_aa: CASSQVPRGAPDTQYF; cdr3_nt: TGTGCCAGCAGCCAAGTCCCGCGTGGGGCTCCAGATACGCAGTATTTT
j_call: TRBJ1-2; d_call: -; v_call: TRBV2; clone_size: few; cdr3_aa: CASSEAKAALWGYTF; cdr3_nt: TGTGCCAGCAGTGAAGCCAAAGCGGCATTGTGGGGCTACACCTTC
j_call: TRBJ2-7; d_call: -; v_call: TRBV5-1; clone_size: many; cdr3_aa: CASSLGQEQYF; cdr3_nt: TGCGCCAGCAGCTTGGGACAGGAGCAGTACTTC
j_call: TRBJ1-5; d_call: -; v_call: TRBV6-5; clone_size: -; cdr3_aa: CASSYSYNPSNQPQHF; cdr3_nt: TGTGCCAGCAGTTACTCGTACAACCCGAGCAATCAGCCCCAGCATTTT
j_call: TRBJ2-1; d_call: -; v_call: TRBV29-1; clone_size: -; cdr3_aa: CSVPLAFGGTYNEQFF; cdr3_nt: TGCAGCGTTCCCCTAGCGTTTGGGGGTACCTACAATGAGCAGTTCTTC
j_call: TRBJ2-3; d_call: -; v_call: TRBV6-1; clone_size: -; cdr3_aa: CASSELQGLTDTQYF; cdr3_nt: TGTGCCAGCAGTGAACTGCAGGGGTTAACAGATACGCAGTATTTT
j_call: TRBJ2-2; d_call: TRBD2; v_call: TRBV9; clone_size: -; cdr3_aa: CASSVGLAGVGELFF; cdr3_nt: TGTGCCAGCAGCGTAGGGTTAGCGGGGGTCGGGGAGCTGTTTTTT
j_call: TRBJ2-5; d_call: -; v_call: TRBV7-2; clone_size: -; cdr3_aa: CASSLYGTSLSQETQYF; cdr3_nt: TGTGCCAGCAGCTTATACGGGACATCCCTCTCTCAAGAGACCCAGTACTTC
j_call: TRBJ1-2; d_call: -; v_call: TRBV7-9; clone_size: -; cdr3_aa: CASSLGQGRDVSYTF; cdr3_nt: TGTGCCAGCAGCTTAGGTCAGGGTAGGGATGTGAGCTACACCTTC
j_call: TRBJ2-3; d_call: TRBD2; v_call: TRBV7-3; clone_size: -; cdr3_aa: CASSKGTSGTDTQYF; cdr3_nt: TGTGCCAGCAGCAAGGGGACTAGCGGCACAGATACGCAGTATTTT
j_call: TRBJ2-5; d_call: TRBD2; v_call: TRBV5-1; clone_size: -; cdr3_aa: CASSLAGGGLAGGQETQYF; cdr3_nt: TGCGCCAGCAGCTTGGCGGGAGGAGGGCTAGCGGGGGGTCAAGAGACCCAGTACTTC
j_call: TRBJ1-2; d_call: -; v_call: TRBV25-1; clone_size: -; cdr3_aa: CASSEYPETGYTF; cdr3_nt: TGTGCCAGCAGTGAATATCCGGAGACGGGCTACACCTTC
j_call: TRBJ2-1; d_call: TRBD2; v_call: TRBV5-4; clone_size: -; cdr3_aa: CASSYGTSGGTNNEQFF; cdr3_nt: TGTGCCAGCAGCTATGGGACTAGCGGGGGGACAAACAATGAGCAGTTCTTC
j_call: TRBJ1-2; d_call: -; v_call: TRBV7-6; clone_size: -; cdr3_aa: CASSLGQSGEGYGYTF; cdr3_nt: TGTGCCAGCAGCTTAGGGCAATCAGGGGAGGGCTATGGCTACACCTTC
j_call: TRBJ2-6; d_call: -; v_call: TRBV29-1; clone_size: few; cdr3_aa: CSVPGTGANVLTF; cdr3_nt: TGCAGCGTTCCGGGAACTGGGGCCAACGTCCTGACTTTC
j_call: TRBJ1-3; d_call: TRBD1; v_call: TRBV7-2; clone_size: -; cdr3_aa: CASSFRDRAGNTIYF; cdr3_nt: TGTGCCAGCAGCTTCCGGGACAGAGCTGGAAACACCATATATTTT
j_call: TRBJ1-1; d_call: -; v_call: TRBV19; clone_size: -; cdr3_aa: CASSIGRMAAEAFF; cdr3_nt: TGTGCCAGTAGTATAGGTCGAATGGCGGCTGAAGCTTTCTTT
j_call: TRBJ2-1; d_call: TRBD2; v_call: TRBV15; clone_size: -; cdr3_aa: CATSRVGAGRNEQFF; cdr3_nt: TGTGCCACCAGCAGAGTTGGAGCGGGGAGGAATGAGCAGTTCTTC
j_call: TRBJ1-3; d_call: -; v_call: TRBV18; clone_size: -; cdr3_aa: CASSSSDSSGNTIYF; cdr3_nt: TGTGCCAGCTCATCCTCAGACAGCTCTGGAAACACCATATATTTT
j_call: TRBJ1-6; d_call: -; v_call: TRBV19; clone_size: -; cdr3_aa: CASRAGGAGESPLHF; cdr3_nt: TGTGCCAGTAGGGCGGGAGGGGCCGGCGAATCACCCCTCCACTTT
j_call: TRBJ2-2; d_call: -; v_call: TRBV7-3; clone_size: -; cdr3_aa: CASSLRRDTGELFF; cdr3_nt: TGTGCCAGCAGCTTAAGACGGGACACCGGGGAGCTGTTTTTT
j_call: TRBJ1-6; d_call: -; v_call: TRBV7-9; clone_size: -; cdr3_aa: CASSLDNYSPLHF; cdr3_nt: TGTGCCAGCAGCTTGGACAACTATTCACCCCTCCACTTT
j_call: TRBJ1-1; d_call: TRBD1; v_call: TRBV24-1; clone_size: once; cdr3_aa: CAIYYLRDRVNTEAFF; cdr3_nt: TGTGCCATCTATTACCTCCGGGACAGGGTGAACACTGAAGCTTTCTTT
j_call: TRBJ2-4; d_call: TRBD1; v_call: TRBV27; clone_size: -; cdr3_aa: CASSSGQGTPIQYF; cdr3_nt: TGTGCCAGCAGTTCGGGACAGGGGACACCCATTCAGTACTTC
j_call: TRBJ1-2; d_call: TRBD1; v_call: TRBV9; clone_size: few; cdr3_aa: CASSHGQGSPPSGYTF; cdr3_nt: TGTGCCAGCAGCCATGGACAGGGAAGCCCCCCGAGTGGCTACACCTTC
j_call: TRBJ1-3; d_call: TRBD1; v_call: TRBV7-9; clone_size: -; cdr3_aa: CASSFELGQGDSGNTIYF; cdr3_nt: TGTGCCAGCAGCTTCGAACTAGGACAGGGGGACTCTGGAAACACCATATATTTT
j_call: TRBJ2-2; d_call: TRBD2; v_call: TRBV5-1; clone_size: -; cdr3_aa: CASSLGLAVYTGELFF; cdr3_nt: TGCGCCAGCAGCTTGGGACTAGCGGTATACACCGGGGAGCTGTTTTTT
j_call: TRBJ1-1; d_call: -; v_call: TRBV6-2/TRBV6-3; clone_size: -; cdr3_aa: CASSYLYMGATGTEAFF; cdr3_nt: TGTGCCAGCAGTTACCTCTATATGGGCGCCACAGGAACTGAAGCTTTCTTT
j_call: TRBJ2-7; d_call: TRBD2; v_call: TRBV7-3; clone_size: few; cdr3_aa: CASSMGLAVDEQYF; cdr3_nt: TGTGCCAGCAGCATGGGACTAGCAGTGGACGAGCAGTACTTC
j_call: TRBJ2-2; d_call: -; v_call: TRBV24-1; clone_size: -; cdr3_aa: CATSDLRQGAGTGELFF; cdr3_nt: TGTGCCACCAGTGATTTGCGGCAGGGCGCTGGCACCGGGGAGCTGTTTTTT
j_call: TRBJ2-7; d_call: -; v_call: TRBV29-1; clone_size: -; cdr3_aa: CSVVGRYEQYF; cdr3_nt: TGCAGCGTTGTAGGGAGGTACGAGCAGTACTTC
j_call: TRBJ2-3; d_call: -; v_call: TRBV7-3; clone_size: -; cdr3_aa: CASRRGSTDTQYF; cdr3_nt: TGTGCCAGCAGGCGGGGCAGCACAGATACGCAGTATTTT
j_call: TRBJ2-1; d_call: -; v_call: TRBV7-9; clone_size: -; cdr3_aa: CASSDRSEQFF; cdr3_nt: TGTGCCAGCAGCGATAGGAGTGAGCAGTTCTTC
j_call: TRBJ2-3; d_call: TRBD2; v_call: TRBV5-4; clone_size: -; cdr3_aa: CASSATSGGRGDTQYF; cdr3_nt: TGTGCCAGCAGCGCCACTAGCGGGGGTCGCGGAGATACGCAGTATTTT
j_call: TRBJ2-6; d_call: -; v_call: TRBV24-1; clone_size: -; cdr3_aa: CATSQGSGANVLTF; cdr3_nt: TGTGCCACCAGTCAGGGCTCTGGGGCCAACGTCCTGACTTTC
j_call: TRBJ1-1; d_call: -; v_call: TRBV27; clone_size: -; cdr3_aa: CASSLQPVGEAFF; cdr3_nt: TGTGCCAGCAGTTTACAGCCCGTCGGGGAAGCTTTCTTT